Each of the 15 T cell receptor beta chains below was sequenced from the same sample in a study of multiple sclerosis patients with progressive multifocal leukoencephalopathy. Profiling relied on immunoSEQ multiplex PCR, and the TCRdb table lists in-frame clones only, not all of them. This table has around 27,000 clones, around 90% appearing once. Described time point: less than 15 months of natalizumab therapy. The sample was PBMCs, taken from a patient treated with natalizumab. These receptors all come from a human donor with multiple sclerosis.

The chain joins TRBV6-1 to TRBJ2-4; TRBD1 matches 7 bases. The ends lost 6 bases at V and 7 bases at J; junction bases unmatched: 6. The CDR3 sequence is 13 residues long. Germline V CDR1 and CDR2: MNHNS, SASEGT. The CDR3, as DNA: TGTGCCAGCAGAAGACAGGGCGGGAACATTCAGTACTTC. Translated, it gives CASRRQGGNIQYF.

V usage is TRBV27 and J usage is TRBJ2-7; D is uncertain. CDR1 is MNHEY and CDR2 is SMNVEV in the germline V gene (reference sequence). This CDR3 contains 14 residues. With 5 bases removed from V and 3 bases from J, the gap between germline ends came to 14 bases. CDR3 sequence: CASSLRWSSYEQYF. In DNA, the CDR3 is TGTGCCAGCAGTCTTCGTTGGAGCAGCTACGAGCAGTACTTC.

The chain combines TRBV2 with TRBJ1-2, with TRBD1 matching 7 bases. Germline values: CDR1 SNHLY, CDR2 FYNNEI. The junction had 6 bases not matched to a gene; V was cut back by 6 bases and J by 8 bases. The length of the CDR3 is 12 residues. The CDR3 coding sequence is TGTGCCAGCAGCGCACAGGGGAAGGGCTACACCTTC. Its translation is CASSAQGKGYTF.

The rearrangement joins TRBV13 to TRBJ2-5, with 7 bases aligning to TRBD1. The V gene's germline CDR1 is PRHDT and CDR2 FYEKMQ (reference sequence). V shed 4 bases and J 1 base; nucleotides not matched to a gene: 12. The CDR3 has 17 residues. CDR3 in DNA: TGTGCCAGCAGCTCGTCCGAGGGGACAGCGACCCAAGAGACCCAGTACTTC. Residues: CASSSSEGTATQETQYF.

In its sample, this clone was seen once. The V call is TRBV29-1, the J call TRBJ2-7; a weak D match, TRBD2 (5 bases). The CDR3 is 14 residues long. Trimming stripped 7 bases from V and 4 bases from J, with 20 bases between. Germline values: CDR1 SQVTM, CDR2 ANQGSEA. CDR3 coding DNA: TGCAGCGGATCTACCGGCCTAGGACTTTACGAGCAGTACTTC. Its protein product is CSGSTGLGLYEQYF.

The rearrangement joins TRBV6-1 to TRBJ1-1, with 7 positions matching TRBD1. Losses at the gene ends were 8 bases for V and 6 bases for J; bases not matched to a gene: 15. The CDR3 contains 15 residues. CDR1 is MNHNS, CDR2 SASEGT, per germline. The CDR3 nucleotides read TGTGCCAGCGCGAAGGGGGACAGCGGAGCCTCTGAAGCTTTCTTT. It encodes CASAKGDSGASEAFF.

This chain links TRBV27 with TRBJ2-2; 11 nucleotides agree with TRBD2. Germline V CDR1 and CDR2: MNHEY, SMNVEV (reference sequence). With V trimmed by 4 bases and J by 7 bases, 14 bases remained unmatched. CDR3 length: 18 residues. CDR3 in amino acids: CASSSRGLTSGVGGELFF. CDR3 nucleotides: TGTGCCAGCAGTTCTCGTGGCCTGACTAGCGGGGTGGGCGGGGAGCTGTTTTTT.

The rearrangement joins TRBV5-1 to TRBJ1-5, with 7 nucleotides matching TRBD1. Germline CDR1 is SGHRS and CDR2 is YFSETQ. CDR3 length: 15 residues. Trimming took 1 base from V and 6 from J; bases not matched to a gene: 7. CDR3 amino acids: CASSLTGEMSQPQHF. For the CDR3, the DNA is TGCGCCAGCAGCTTGACAGGGGAAATGAGTCAGCCCCAGCATTTT.

The rearrangement links TRBV5-4 to TRBJ2-1, with 9 positions matching TRBD1. Germline V gene sequence: CDR1 SGHNT, CDR2 YYREEE (reference sequence). CDR3 length: 13 amino acids. J lost 16 bases, V lost 4 bases, and 12 bases had no gene match. CDR3 nucleotides: TGTGCCAGCAGCCCTGATGGACAGGGGAAAATCTTCTTC. Translation gives CASSPDGQGKIFF.

The gene calls are TRBV4-3 and TRBJ2-7; tentative D call: TRBD1 (6 bases). Trimming left V 4 bases short and J 0 bases short, with 10 bases between. This CDR3 has 14 residues. CDR1 and CDR2 (germline): LGHNA, YSLEER. The DNA of the CDR3 is TGCGCCAGCAGCCCATCGACAGGCTCCTACGAGCAGTACTTC. It specifies CASSPSTGSYEQYF.

This chain joins TRBV6-1 and TRBJ2-7; maybe TRBD2 (7 bases). The CDR3 is made up of 14 amino acids. Germline lookup yields CDR1 MNHNS and CDR2 SASEGT. Trimming removed 2 bases at V and 7 bases at J, with 15 bases between. The CDR3 sequence is CASSERGASREQYF. For the CDR3, the DNA is TGTGCCAGCAGTGAACGGGGGGCCTCGAGGGAGCAGTACTTC.

The chain has TRBV5-5 and TRBJ2-5; TRBD1 might be the D (5 bases). V gave up 4 bases and J gave up 0 bases, with 10 bases separating them. Germline CDR1 is SGHKS and CDR2 is YYEKEE (reference sequence). CDR3 length equals 14 residues. The CDR3 nucleotides read TGTGCCAGCAGCCTCCTCAGGGACCAAGAGACCCAGTACTTC. Encoded protein: CASSLLRDQETQYF. Full variable domain (outside the CDR3, taken from reference TRBV5-5 and TRBJ2-5): DAGVTQSPTHLIKTRGQQVTLRCSPISGHKSVSWYQQVLGQGPQFIFQYYEKEERGRGNFPDRFSARQFPNYSSELNVNALLLGDSALYLCASSLLRDQETQYFGPGTRLLVL.

This clone came up a few times. The rearrangement links TRBV7-8 to TRBJ2-2; D not certain. The CDR3 covers 13 residues. Between the trimmed V and J ends, which lost 3 bases and 4 bases, there was a span of 6 bases. Per germline, CDR1 SGHVS and CDR2 FQNEAQ. As DNA, the CDR3 is TGTGCCAGCAGCTTCGGGCTCACCGGGGAGCTGTTTTTT. Amino acid sequence: CASSFGLTGELFF.

The J gene is TRBJ2-6, the V gene TRBV5-8; D not certain. CDR3 length: 15 residues. V was shortened by 4 bases and J by 0 bases, with 8 bases between the two germline ends. The germline gives CDR1 SGHTS, CDR2 YDEGEE. Written as DNA, the CDR3 is TGTGCCAGCAGCCCTATATCCTCTGGGGCCAACGTCCTGACTTTC. Residues: CASSPISSGANVLTF.

The chain employs TRBV27 and TRBJ2-7; maybe TRBD1 (6 bases). The germline V and J ends were trimmed by 3 bases and 3 bases, with 12 bases remaining between them. The CDR3 is 14 amino acids. The germline V gene encodes CDR1 MNHEY and CDR2 SMNVEV (reference sequence). The CDR3 nucleotides read TGTGCCAGCAGTTTCCAGGGGTTCGGCTACGAGCAGTACTTC. Its translation is CASSFQGFGYEQYF.